A selection of T cell receptor beta chains follows, all from one sample in a study of somatic mutations in cytotoxic T cells in rheumatoid arthritis. The repertoire was sequenced with immunoSEQ multiplex PCR; TCRdb's copy has only in-frame clones and lacks some. This table has about 11,000 clones, roughly 72% appearing once. The sample consisted of CD8+ T cells sorted from blood. These receptors were obtained from a man aged 70-80 years in good health. CDR3s include the opening cysteine and the closing phenylalanine or tryptophan. Fields, in order: CDR3 length, V gene, D gene, J gene, clone size, CDR3 protein, CDR3 DNA. A D gene is named only where the DNA matches it firmly. Expanded clones are given a class, and other clones once, few, many or no size at all.

>11|TRBV13|NA|TRBJ2-5|NA
CASSDQETQYF
TGTGCCAGCAGCGACCAAGAGACCCAGTACTTC
>15|TRBV14|TRBD2|TRBJ2-5|NA
CASSTRRGGQETQYF
TGTGCCAGCAGCACGCGGCGGGGGGGACAAGAGACCCAGTACTTC
>17|TRBV14|TRBD1|TRBJ2-3|NA
CASSQEETGWSTDTQYF
TGTGCCAGCAGCCAAGAGGAGACAGGGTGGAGCACAGATACGCAGTATTTT
>20|TRBV6-4|TRBD2|TRBJ2-2|NA
CASSDSRIAGEALGTGELFF
TGTGCCAGCAGTGACTCTCGGATAGCGGGGGAGGCATTGGGCACCGGGGAGCTGTTTTTT
>14|TRBV27|TRBD1|TRBJ1-1|NA
CASSWDRGPTEAFF
TGTGCCAGCAGTTGGGACAGGGGACCCACTGAAGCTTTCTTT
>16|TRBV6-4|TRBD2|TRBJ2-1|NA
CASSDSTSGESNEQFF
TGTGCCAGCAGTGACTCGACTAGCGGAGAATCCAATGAGCAGTTCTTC
>16|TRBV14|TRBD1|TRBJ1-2|NA
CASSSLPPQGAEGYTF
TGTGCCAGCAGCTCCCTACCTCCCCAGGGGGCAGAGGGCTACACCTTC
>15|TRBV11-2|TRBD1|TRBJ2-7|NA
CASSSSGTARYEQYF
TGTGCCAGCAGTTCCTCCGGGACAGCGCGCTACGAGCAGTACTTC
>17|TRBV27|NA|TRBJ1-5|NA
CASSLTWAAHSNQPQHF
TGTGCCAGCAGTTTAACGTGGGCAGCCCATAGCAATCAGCCCCAGCATTTT
>13|TRBV27|NA|TRBJ2-5|once
CASSPGPNGAQYF
TGTGCCAGCAGTCCCGGGCCTAACGGGGCCCAGTACTTC
>15|TRBV27|TRBD2|TRBJ2-2|NA
CASSFLAGGPGELFF
TGTGCCAGCAGTTTTCTAGCGGGAGGGCCCGGGGAGCTGTTTTTT
>15|TRBV2|TRBD1|TRBJ2-2|NA
CASSGGQGETGELFF
TGTGCCAGCAGTGGGGGACAGGGAGAGACCGGGGAGCTGTTTTTT
>14|TRBV28|TRBD2|TRBJ2-7|NA
CASSLVAGGREQYF
TGTGCCAGCAGTTTAGTAGCGGGAGGAAGGGAGCAGTACTTC
>15|TRBV27|TRBD1|TRBJ2-7|NA
CASSPLTGFEYEQYF
TGTGCCAGCAGTCCTTTGACAGGGTTTGAGTACGAGCAGTACTTC
>15|TRBV2|TRBD2|TRBJ2-1|large
CASRSSGGAYNEQFF
TGTGCCAGCAGATCGAGCGGGGGGGCGTACAATGAGCAGTTCTTC
>15|TRBV5-4|TRBD2|TRBJ2-6|NA
CASIGTSAGANVLTF
TGTGCCAGCATTGGGACTAGCGCAGGGGCCAACGTCCTGACTTTC
>15|TRBV19|NA|TRBJ2-7|NA
CASSILPGESYEQYF
TGTGCCAGTAGTATTCTCCCGGGGGAATCCTACGAGCAGTACTTC
>14|TRBV29-1|NA|TRBJ1-2|NA
CSVEDFTDNYGYTF
TGCAGCGTTGAAGATTTCACAGATAACTATGGCTACACCTTC
>17|TRBV28|TRBD2|TRBJ2-7|NA
CASSKGPGTSESYEQYF
TGTGCCAGCAGTAAGGGTCCGGGGACTAGCGAATCCTACGAGCAGTACTTC
>10|TRBV2|NA|TRBJ2-7|NA
CASAGIEQYF
TGTGCCAGCGCCGGGATCGAGCAGTACTTC
>15|TRBV27|NA|TRBJ1-4|few
CASSLVAGADEKLFF
TGTGCCAGCAGTTTAGTCGCGGGGGCTGATGAAAAACTGTTTTTT
>13|TRBV7-9|NA|TRBJ1-2|NA
CASIDIRDWGYTF
TGTGCCAGCATCGACATCCGGGACTGGGGCTACACCTTC
>15|TRBV5-4|TRBD1|TRBJ2-5|NA
CASSSDRGWRETQYF
TGTGCCAGCAGCTCCGACAGGGGTTGGAGGGAGACCCAGTACTTC